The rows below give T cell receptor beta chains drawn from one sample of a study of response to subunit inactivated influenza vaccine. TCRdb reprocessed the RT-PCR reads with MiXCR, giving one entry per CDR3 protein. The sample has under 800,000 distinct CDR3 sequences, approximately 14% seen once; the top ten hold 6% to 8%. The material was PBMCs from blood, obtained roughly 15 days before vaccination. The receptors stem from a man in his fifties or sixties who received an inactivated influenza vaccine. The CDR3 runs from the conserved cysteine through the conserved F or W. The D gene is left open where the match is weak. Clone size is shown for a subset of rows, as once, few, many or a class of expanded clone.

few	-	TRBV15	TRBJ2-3	CATSRGRGARTDTQYF	TGTGCCACCAGCAGAGGGAGGGGTGCCCGCACGGATACGCAGTATTTT
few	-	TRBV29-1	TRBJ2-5	CSVGTLGVQETQYF	TGCAGCGTTGGTACCCTGGGGGTTCAAGAGACCCAGTACTTC
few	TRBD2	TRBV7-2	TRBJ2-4	CASSLRLAGSGIQYF	TGTGCCAGCAGCTTAAGACTAGCGGGATCGGGCATTCAGTACTTC
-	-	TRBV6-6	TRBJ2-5	CASSYLGKETQYF	TGTGCCAGCAGTTACTTAGGGAAAGAGACCCAGTACTTC
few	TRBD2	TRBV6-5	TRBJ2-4	CASSSLRTSGMNIQYF	TGTGCCAGCAGTTCCCTGCGGACTAGCGGGATGAACATTCAGTACTTC
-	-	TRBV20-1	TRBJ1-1	CSAHPGTKLSEAFF	TGCAGTGCCCACCCCGGAACTAAACTCTCTGAAGCTTTCTTT
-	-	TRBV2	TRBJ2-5	CASSEVGVAETQYF	TGTGCCAGCAGTGAGGTCGGGGTAGCAGAGACCCAGTACTTC
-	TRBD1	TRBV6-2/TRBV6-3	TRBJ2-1	CASSTTQGQHRANEQFF	TGTGCCAGCAGTACGACCCAGGGACAGCACCGGGCCAATGAGCAGTTCTTC
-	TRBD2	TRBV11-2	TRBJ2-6	CASSPWRDYPSGANVLTF	TGTGCCAGCAGCCCGTGGAGGGACTACCCCTCTGGGGCCAACGTCCTGACTTTC
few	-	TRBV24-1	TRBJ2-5	CATSDPGGRQETQYF	TGTGCCACCAGTGACCCCGGCGGGCGCCAAGAGACCCAGTACTTC
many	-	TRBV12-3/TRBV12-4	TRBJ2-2	CASSLPGLTNTGELFF	TGTGCCAGCAGTTTACCCGGACTAACGAACACCGGGGAGCTGTTTTTT
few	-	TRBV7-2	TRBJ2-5	CASSPRTQQETQYF	TGTGCCAGCAGCCCAAGGACACAGCAAGAGACCCAGTACTTC
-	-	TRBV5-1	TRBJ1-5	CASSIQPQHF	TGCGCCAGCAGTATTCAGCCCCAGCATTTT
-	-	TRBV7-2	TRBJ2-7	CASSPRPVTYEQYF	TGTGCCAGCAGCCCGCGTCCGGTAACCTACGAGCAGTACTTC
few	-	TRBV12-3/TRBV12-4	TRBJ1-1	CASSPSLRAGKTAFF	TGTGCCAGCAGCCCGTCTCTTCGGGCAGGGAAAACAGCTTTCTTT
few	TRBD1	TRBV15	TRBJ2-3	CATSRPPGQSTDTQYF	TGTGCCACCAGCAGACCCCCGGGACAGAGCACAGATACGCAGTATTTT
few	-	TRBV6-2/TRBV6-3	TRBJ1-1	CASSVDRTEAFF	TGTGCCAGCAGCGTTGACAGGACTGAAGCTTTCTTT
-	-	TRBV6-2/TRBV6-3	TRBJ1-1	CASSYLGYTEAFF	TGTGCCAGCAGTTATCTCGGGTACACTGAAGCTTTCTTT
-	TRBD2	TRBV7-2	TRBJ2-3	CASSNPGTSGGGTQYF	TGTGCCAGCAGCAACCCCGGGACTAGCGGTGGCGGTACGCAGTATTTT
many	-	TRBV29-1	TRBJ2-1	CSVKTPRSYNEQFF	TGCAGCGTTAAGACCCCTCGCTCCTACAATGAGCAGTTCTTC
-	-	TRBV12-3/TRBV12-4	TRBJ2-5	CASSSPAGGRETQYF	TGTGCCAGCAGTTCCCCGGCAGGGGGGAGAGAGACCCAGTACTTC
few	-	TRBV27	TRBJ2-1	CASSSIGGHEQFF	TGTGCCAGCAGTTCAATAGGGGGGCATGAGCAGTTCTTC
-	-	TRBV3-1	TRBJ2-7	CASSYQITDSYEQYF	TGTGCCAGCAGCTACCAGATTACAGATTCCTACGAGCAGTACTTC
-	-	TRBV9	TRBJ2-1	CASSVPSLNEQFF	TGTGCCAGCAGCGTACCAAGTCTCAATGAGCAGTTCTTC
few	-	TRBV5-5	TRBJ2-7	CASRVRMLPFSSSYEQYF	TGTGCCAGCAGAGTCAGGATGTTGCCCTTTAGCTCCTCCTACGAGCAGTACTTC
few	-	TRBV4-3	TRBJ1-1	CASSQEPGVITEAFF	TGCGCCAGCAGCCAAGAACCGGGGGTGATCACTGAAGCTTTCTTT
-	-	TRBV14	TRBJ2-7	CASSQEGIRPYF	TGTGCCAGCAGCCAAGAAGGAATCCGTCCGTACTTC